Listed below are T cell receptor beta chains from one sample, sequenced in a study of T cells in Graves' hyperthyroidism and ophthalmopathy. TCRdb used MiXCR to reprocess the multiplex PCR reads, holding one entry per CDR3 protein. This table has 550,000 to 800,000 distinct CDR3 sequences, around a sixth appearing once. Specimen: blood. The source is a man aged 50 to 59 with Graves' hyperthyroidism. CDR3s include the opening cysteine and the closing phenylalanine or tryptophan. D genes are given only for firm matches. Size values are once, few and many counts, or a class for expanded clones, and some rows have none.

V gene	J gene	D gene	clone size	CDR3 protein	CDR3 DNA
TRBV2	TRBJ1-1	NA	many	CASSEQSPGAFF	TGTGCCAGCAGTGAACAAAGTCCTGGAGCTTTCTTT
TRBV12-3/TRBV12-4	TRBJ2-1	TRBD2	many	CASRDLAGVRNEQFF	TGTGCCAGCAGAGACCTAGCGGGAGTTAGGAATGAGCAGTTCTTC
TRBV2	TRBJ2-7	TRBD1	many	CASSTTQGAHEQYF	TGTGCCAGCAGTACAACACAGGGGGCCCACGAGCAGTACTTC
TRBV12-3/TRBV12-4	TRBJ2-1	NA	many	CASSLVGPFYNEQFF	TGTGCCAGCAGTTTAGTCGGGCCCTTCTACAATGAGCAGTTCTTC
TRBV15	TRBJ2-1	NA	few	CATSFRRTTDNEQFF	TGTGCCACCAGCTTCCGCCGTACAACCGACAATGAGCAGTTCTTC
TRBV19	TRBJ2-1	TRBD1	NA	CASSPQTGGLVNEQFF	TGTGCCAGTAGTCCGCAGACAGGGGGACTGGTCAATGAGCAGTTCTTC
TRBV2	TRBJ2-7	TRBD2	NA	CASSATPGLAGYEQYF	TGTGCCAGCAGTGCCACCCCGGGACTAGCAGGCTACGAGCAGTACTTC
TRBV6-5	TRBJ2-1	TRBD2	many	CASSYGGTSGISSYNEQFF	TGTGCCAGCAGTTACGGGGGGACTAGCGGTATTAGCTCCTACAATGAGCAGTTCTTC
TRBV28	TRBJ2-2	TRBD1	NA	CASSPGTGGIGELFF	TGTGCCAGCAGTCCCGGGACAGGGGGCATCGGGGAGCTGTTTTTT
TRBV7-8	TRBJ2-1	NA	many	CAAGGSRYNEQFF	TGTGCCGCGGGTGGGTCTAGATACAATGAGCAGTTCTTC
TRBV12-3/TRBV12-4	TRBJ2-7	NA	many	CASSIQGPSYEQYF	TGTGCCAGCAGTATCCAGGGCCCCTCCTACGAGCAGTACTTC
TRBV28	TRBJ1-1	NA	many	CASSLLGPKNTEAFF	TGTGCCAGCAGTTTGTTAGGACCTAAGAACACTGAAGCTTTCTTT
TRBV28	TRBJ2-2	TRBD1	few	CASSLSQGINTGELFF	TGTGCCAGCAGCCTCTCACAGGGGATTAACACCGGGGAGCTGTTTTTT
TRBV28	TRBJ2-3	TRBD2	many	CASSQALSSGYSTDTQYF	TGTGCCAGCAGTCAAGCCCTAAGTAGCGGGTACAGCACAGATACGCAGTATTTT
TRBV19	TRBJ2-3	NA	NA	CASSSMASASRVTQYF	TGTGCCAGTAGTTCCATGGCTAGCGCGAGCAGGGTTACGCAGTATTTT
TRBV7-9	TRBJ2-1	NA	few	CASSFDTSRISYNEQFF	TGTGCCAGCAGCTTTGACACTAGCAGAATTTCCTACAATGAGCAGTTCTTC
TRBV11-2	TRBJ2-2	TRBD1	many	CASPLGTGNTGELFF	TGTGCCAGCCCATTGGGGACAGGAAACACCGGGGAGCTGTTTTTT
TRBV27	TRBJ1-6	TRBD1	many	CASSIGQAGSPLHF	TGTGCCAGCAGTATAGGACAGGCAGGATCACCCCTCCACTTT
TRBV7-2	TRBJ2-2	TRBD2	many	CASSFRLAGTTGELFF	TGTGCCAGCAGCTTCCGATTAGCGGGGACCACCGGGGAGCTGTTTTTT
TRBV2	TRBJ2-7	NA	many	CASSPSGTYEQYF	TGTGCCAGCAGCCCATCAGGGACCTACGAGCAGTACTTC
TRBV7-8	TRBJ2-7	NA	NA	CASSLAASISYEQYF	TGTGCCAGCAGCTTAGCTGCCTCTATCTCCTACGAGCAGTACTTC
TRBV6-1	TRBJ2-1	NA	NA	CASSPEGGGYNEQFF	TGTGCCAGCAGTCCCGAGGGGGGGGGCTACAATGAGCAGTTCTTC